This T cell receptor beta chain was retrieved from a study of regulatory T cells in long-lasting Graves disease. iRepertoire HTBI primers and Arm-PCR of CDR3 regions built TCR beta libraries. Via MiXCR, TCRdb re-called the multiplex PCR reads, giving one row per CDR3 protein. Among approximately 400,000 distinct CDR3 sequences listed, around 14% were seen once. V lost 4 bases and J lost 2; bases outside the gene matches: 5. CDR1 LGHDT and CDR2 YNNKEL come from the germline V gene (reference sequence). This CDR3 has 15 residues. This clonotype has a count of ten or more. The sample's time point: newly diagnosed GD, antithyroid drugs for less than 3 months. PBMC-extracted RNA yielded the TCR library. By American Thyroid Association guidelines, Graves' disease was diagnosed in the cohort. These data also featured in a second study, about T cells in Graves' hyperthyroidism and ophthalmopathy. Per that study: During a first-round RT-PCR of the TCR CDR3, the HTBI primer set was used.

The clonotype originates from a woman under 40 with Graves disease. Sequencing was performed on peripheral blood mononuclear cells (PBMCs), taken at new diagnosis, from a patient treated with antithyroid drugs. This rearrangement joins TRBV3-1 to TRBJ2-7; 10 bases agree with TRBD2. The CDR3, as DNA: TGTGCCAGCAGCCCATGGACTAGCGGTCCCTACGAGCAGTACTTC. As protein: CASSPWTSGPYEQYF.